Listed below are T cell receptor beta chains from one sample, sequenced in a study of vaccination effects on CD4 cells after COVID-19. The antigens for these receptors are not known. Measured with immunoSEQ multiplex PCR; TCRdb has only the in-frame clones, and not every one. The table lists 45,000 to 50,000 clones, 55% to 75% of them singletons. The sequences come from CD4+ T cells from PBMCs cultured without peptide, collected before COVID-19 vaccination. These receptors were obtained from a human donor who received a COVID-19 vaccine. Both conserved end residues are part of each CDR3. The order of the fields is clone size, V gene, J gene, D gene, CDR3 length, CDR3 protein, CDR3 DNA. The D gene is left open where the match is weak. Where a row states a size, it is once, few, many or the class of an expanded clone; other rows omit it.

clone_size: -
v_call: TRBV4-3
j_call: TRBJ1-1
d_call: -
cdr3_length: 15
cdr3_aa: CASSQDRVKSTEAFF
cdr3_nt: TGCGCCAGCAGCCAAGATCGAGTTAAGAGCACTGAAGCTTTCTTT

clone_size: -
v_call: TRBV27
j_call: TRBJ1-2
d_call: TRBD1
cdr3_length: 13
cdr3_aa: CASSSRQGRSYTF
cdr3_nt: TGTGCCAGCAGTTCCAGACAGGGACGAAGCTACACCTTC

clone_size: -
v_call: TRBV6-5
j_call: TRBJ2-3
d_call: -
cdr3_length: 11
cdr3_aa: CASILRDTQYF
cdr3_nt: TGTGCCAGCATCCTCCGGGATACGCAGTATTTT

clone_size: once
v_call: TRBV10-1
j_call: TRBJ2-3
d_call: TRBD1
cdr3_length: 14
cdr3_aa: CASRRGRGTDTQYF
cdr3_nt: TGCGCCAGCAGGAGGGGGCGCGGCACAGATACGCAGTATTTT

clone_size: -
v_call: TRBV15
j_call: TRBJ2-5
d_call: -
cdr3_length: 21
cdr3_aa: CATSRDSFSRFRSGLGETQYF
cdr3_nt: TGTGCCACCAGCAGAGATTCTTTCAGTCGATTCCGCTCCGGGCTAGGGGAGACCCAGTACTTC

clone_size: -
v_call: TRBV6-5
j_call: TRBJ1-2
d_call: TRBD1
cdr3_length: 12
cdr3_aa: CASSTGQGGYTF
cdr3_nt: TGTGCCAGCAGTACCGGACAGGGTGGCTACACCTTC

clone_size: -
v_call: TRBV5-4
j_call: TRBJ1-3
d_call: -
cdr3_length: 14
cdr3_aa: CASSSQGSGNTIYF
cdr3_nt: TGTGCCAGCAGCTCACAGGGTTCTGGAAACACCATATATTTT

clone_size: -
v_call: TRBV28
j_call: TRBJ1-5
d_call: -
cdr3_length: 17
cdr3_aa: CASSSIRNRASNQPQHF
cdr3_nt: TGTGCCAGCAGTTCTATCCGAAACAGGGCTAGCAATCAGCCCCAGCATTTT

clone_size: few
v_call: TRBV4-1
j_call: TRBJ1-4
d_call: -
cdr3_length: 13
cdr3_aa: CASSQGLNEKLFF
cdr3_nt: TGCGCCAGCAGCCAAGGTCTAAATGAAAAACTGTTTTTT

clone_size: -
v_call: TRBV11-2
j_call: TRBJ2-5
d_call: -
cdr3_length: 15
cdr3_aa: CASSLDPGPQETQYF
cdr3_nt: TGTGCCAGCAGCTTAGATCCGGGGCCCCAAGAGACCCAGTACTTC

clone_size: -
v_call: TRBV9
j_call: TRBJ1-5
d_call: -
cdr3_length: 15
cdr3_aa: CASSVGTIGNQPQHF
cdr3_nt: TGTGCCAGCAGCGTAGGGACGATAGGCAATCAGCCCCAGCATTTT

clone_size: -
v_call: TRBV5-1
j_call: TRBJ2-1
d_call: -
cdr3_length: 15
cdr3_aa: CASSQGVGPGNEQFF
cdr3_nt: TGCGCCAGCAGCCAAGGGGTAGGGCCGGGCAATGAGCAGTTCTTC

clone_size: -
v_call: TRBV6-4
j_call: TRBJ1-1
d_call: -
cdr3_length: 14
cdr3_aa: CASSDAATNTEAFF
cdr3_nt: TGTGCCAGCAGTGACGCGGCAACGAACACTGAAGCTTTCTTT

clone_size: -
v_call: TRBV7-6
j_call: TRBJ2-7
d_call: TRBD2
cdr3_length: 17
cdr3_aa: CASSLTSGGRRGYEQYF
cdr3_nt: TGTGCCAGCAGCTTGACTAGCGGGGGCCGAAGGGGCTACGAGCAGTACTTC

clone_size: -
v_call: TRBV11-2
j_call: TRBJ1-1
d_call: -
cdr3_length: 18
cdr3_aa: CASSLYARPAGRNTEAFF
cdr3_nt: TGTGCCAGCAGCCTCTATGCCCGGCCGGCAGGACGGAACACTGAAGCTTTCTTT

clone_size: -
v_call: TRBV7-2
j_call: TRBJ1-3
d_call: -
cdr3_length: 15
cdr3_aa: CASSLAIQGRNTIYF
cdr3_nt: TGTGCCAGCAGCTTAGCGATACAGGGTAGAAACACCATATATTTT

clone_size: -
v_call: TRBV6-5
j_call: TRBJ2-1
d_call: -
cdr3_length: 15
cdr3_aa: CASTPAGHSYNEQFF
cdr3_nt: TGTGCCAGCACCCCAGCGGGTCACTCCTACAATGAGCAGTTCTTC

clone_size: -
v_call: TRBV12-5
j_call: TRBJ2-1
d_call: -
cdr3_length: 16
cdr3_aa: CASGLVVTSHENEQFF
cdr3_nt: TGTGCTAGTGGTTTGGTAGTAACATCCCATGAGAATGAGCAGTTCTTC

clone_size: -
v_call: TRBV6-5
j_call: TRBJ1-1
d_call: -
cdr3_length: 12
cdr3_aa: CASQTVNTEAFF
cdr3_nt: TGTGCCAGCCAGACCGTGAACACTGAAGCTTTCTTT

clone_size: -
v_call: TRBV3-1/TRBV3-2
j_call: TRBJ1-2
d_call: -
cdr3_length: 15
cdr3_aa: CASSQGHPRNYGYTF
cdr3_nt: TGTGCCAGCAGCCAAGGGCATCCGAGGAACTATGGCTACACCTTC

clone_size: -
v_call: TRBV7-2
j_call: TRBJ1-5
d_call: -
cdr3_length: 14
cdr3_aa: CASSSQGAAQPQHF
cdr3_nt: TGTGCCAGCAGCTCACAGGGCGCGGCCCAGCCCCAGCATTTT

clone_size: -
v_call: TRBV5-4
j_call: TRBJ2-5
d_call: TRBD1
cdr3_length: 15
cdr3_aa: CASSLPPGQGETQYF
cdr3_nt: TGTGCCAGCAGCTTACCGCCGGGACAGGGAGAGACCCAGTACTTC

clone_size: medium-sized
v_call: TRBV5-1
j_call: TRBJ1-1
d_call: -
cdr3_length: 13
cdr3_aa: CASSLDRDTEAFF
cdr3_nt: TGCGCCAGCAGCTTGGACAGGGACACTGAAGCTTTCTTT

clone_size: -
v_call: TRBV11-2
j_call: TRBJ1-2
d_call: -
cdr3_length: 15
cdr3_aa: CASSLGPGANYGYTF
cdr3_nt: TGTGCCAGCAGCTTAGGTCCCGGAGCTAACTATGGCTACACCTTC

clone_size: -
v_call: TRBV12-3/TRBV12-4
j_call: TRBJ1-3
d_call: -
cdr3_length: 13
cdr3_aa: CASSPEAGNTIYF
cdr3_nt: TGTGCCAGCAGTCCCGAGGCTGGAAACACCATATATTTT

clone_size: -
v_call: TRBV7-2
j_call: TRBJ2-7
d_call: -
cdr3_length: 15
cdr3_aa: CASRAAGTPAYEQYF
cdr3_nt: TGTGCCAGCAGGGCTGCCGGGACACCGGCCTACGAGCAGTACTTC

clone_size: -
v_call: TRBV6-5
j_call: TRBJ1-2
d_call: TRBD1
cdr3_length: 15
cdr3_aa: CASSRDRASNYGYTF
cdr3_nt: TGTGCCAGCAGCCGGGACAGGGCTTCCAACTATGGCTACACCTTC

clone_size: -
v_call: TRBV6-1
j_call: TRBJ2-7
d_call: TRBD2
cdr3_length: 16
cdr3_aa: CASSEALPGLGGEQYF
cdr3_nt: TGTGCCAGCAGTGAAGCGCTTCCGGGACTAGGTGGCGAGCAGTACTTC

clone_size: -
v_call: TRBV5-1
j_call: TRBJ2-7
d_call: -
cdr3_length: 16
cdr3_aa: CASSPARGQVSYEQYF
cdr3_nt: TGCGCCAGCAGCCCGGCCAGAGGCCAGGTCTCCTACGAGCAGTACTTC

clone_size: -
v_call: TRBV27
j_call: TRBJ2-3
d_call: -
cdr3_length: 11
cdr3_aa: CASSFRDTQYF
cdr3_nt: TGTGCCAGCAGTTTCAGAGATACGCAGTATTTT

clone_size: -
v_call: TRBV25-1
j_call: TRBJ2-7
d_call: TRBD1
cdr3_length: 15
cdr3_aa: CASSPGQNSPYEQYF
cdr3_nt: TGTGCCAGCAGTCCGGGACAGAATAGTCCCTACGAGCAGTACTTC

clone_size: -
v_call: TRBV28
j_call: TRBJ1-2
d_call: TRBD1
cdr3_length: 20
cdr3_aa: CASSYRLGRTGSGENYGYTF
cdr3_nt: TGTGCCAGCAGTTATAGGCTAGGGCGGACAGGGTCGGGGGAAAACTATGGCTACACCTTC

clone_size: few
v_call: TRBV18
j_call: TRBJ2-2
d_call: -
cdr3_length: 14
cdr3_aa: CASSPASSTGELFF
cdr3_nt: TGTGCCAGCTCACCAGCCAGCTCCACCGGGGAGCTGTTTTTT

clone_size: -
v_call: TRBV27
j_call: TRBJ1-1
d_call: -
cdr3_length: 15
cdr3_aa: CASSLNAGKNTEAFF
cdr3_nt: TGTGCCAGCAGTTTAAATGCAGGAAAGAACACTGAAGCTTTCTTT

clone_size: -
v_call: TRBV28
j_call: TRBJ1-2
d_call: -
cdr3_length: 13
cdr3_aa: CASTPPAGRGYTF
cdr3_nt: TGTGCCAGCACCCCACCCGCAGGGAGGGGCTACACCTTC

clone_size: -
v_call: TRBV5-1
j_call: TRBJ2-5
d_call: TRBD2
cdr3_length: 14
cdr3_aa: CASSISGKGETQYF
cdr3_nt: TGCGCCAGCAGCATTAGCGGGAAAGGGGAGACCCAGTACTTC

clone_size: -
v_call: TRBV5-1
j_call: TRBJ2-5
d_call: -
cdr3_length: 15
cdr3_aa: CASSLGLRGQETQYF
cdr3_nt: TGCGCCAGCAGCTTGGGTCTGAGGGGCCAAGAGACCCAGTACTTC

clone_size: -
v_call: TRBV11-2
j_call: TRBJ1-4
d_call: -
cdr3_length: 15
cdr3_aa: CASSLEGGANEKLFF
cdr3_nt: TGTGCCAGCAGCTTAGAAGGGGGGGCTAATGAAAAACTGTTTTTT

clone_size: -
v_call: TRBV28
j_call: TRBJ2-5
d_call: -
cdr3_length: 14
cdr3_aa: CASSLLEAEETQYF
cdr3_nt: TGTGCCAGCAGTTTATTGGAGGCAGAAGAGACCCAGTACTTC